The 6 T cell receptor beta chains given below trace back to one sample, sequenced in a study of blood T cell repertoires in COVID-19. Some clones are missing from TCRdb's copy, which holds only in-frame ones; the method was immunoSEQ multiplex PCR. The sample has roughly 230,000 clones, 83% seen once. The sequencing sample was made of peripheral blood. These receptors came from a woman aged 45-59 years with acute or convalescent COVID-19.

The J gene is TRBJ2-3, the V gene TRBV27, with TRBD1 identical over 10 bases. Germline CDR1 reads MNHEY; CDR2 reads SMNVEV (reference sequence). The CDR3 extends over 15 amino acids. After removal of 6 bases from V and 4 bases from J, the junction contained 7 bases not matched to a gene. DNA of the CDR3: TGTGCCAGCAGCAGGACAGGGGGTACCGCAGATACGCAGTATTTT. It translates to CASSRTGGTADTQYF.

This clone appeared a few times. The chain couples TRBV7-8 to TRBJ1-5, with 7 positions matching TRBD1. Germline V gene data show CDR1 as SGHVS and CDR2 as FQNEAQ. Trimming cost V 3 bases and J 2 bases; bases outside gene matches: 7. This CDR3 spans 16 amino acids. CDR3 nucleotide sequence: TGTGCCAGCAGCTTGAACCGACAGGGCGGCAATCAGCCCCAGCATTTT. Its translation: CASSLNRQGGNQPQHF.

V usage is TRBV30 and J usage is TRBJ1-5, with D maybe TRBD1 (5 bases). The CDR3 has 13 residues. Germline V gene sequence: CDR1 GTSNPN, CDR2 SVGIG (reference sequence). The V end lost 2 bases, the J end lost 6 bases, and 11 bases lay between the germline ends. CDR3 in DNA: TGTGCCTGGAGTCGGGGGTCGGGTCAGCCCCAGCATTTT. As protein: CAWSRGSGQPQHF.

The chain joins TRBV5-6 to TRBJ1-6, with D tentatively TRBD1 (5 bases). The germline CDR1 and CDR2 sequences are SGHDT and YYEEEE. Trimming took off 4 bases at V and 2 bases at J, with 13 bases between the two ends. The CDR3 loop spans 16 amino acids. DNA of the CDR3: TGTGCCAGCAGCAAACCTGGACATCCCTATAATTCACCCCTCCACTTT. Translating gives CASSKPGHPYNSPLHF.

The genes are TRBV29-1 and TRBJ1-5, with 10 positions matching TRBD1. Per the germline V gene, CDR1 is SQVTM and CDR2 is ANQGSEA. V gave up 6 bases and J gave up 5 bases; unmatched junction bases: 7. The CDR3 totals 14 residues. The CDR3 sequence is CSVSTGTGDQPQHF. The CDR3, as DNA: TGCAGCGTGTCGACCGGGACAGGGGATCAGCCCCAGCATTTT.

The rearrangement links TRBV5-5 to TRBJ1-2; no clear D. The CDR3 length is 15 residues. CDR1 is SGHKS, CDR2 YYEKEE, per germline (reference sequence). V gave up 6 bases and J gave up 5 bases, with 20 bases separating them. CDR3 in amino acids: CASKLRGPSEYGYTF. The CDR3 coding sequence is TGTGCCAGCAAGCTTAGAGGGCCCAGCGAGTATGGCTACACCTTC.